This TCR beta chain derives from a study of blood T cell repertoires in COVID-19. Overall study context: Both acute and convalescent COVID-19 samples were obtained from the United States, Italy and Spain. Sample material is recorded as cDNA or gDNA derived from T cells, B-cell-depleted T cells, or PBMCs.

Germline V gene sequence: CDR1 GTSNPN, CDR2 SVGIG (reference sequence). This CDR3 is built from 12 residues. V lost 5 bases and J lost 4, with 12 bases in between. TCRdb's copy holds only in-frame clones and misses some; the assay was immunoSEQ multiplex PCR. The table shows a few hundred thousand clones, with over 75% occurring only once. Individuals aged about 18 to 89 years were recruited from fewer than 30 US areas. Which cohort a participant joined came from the clinical history participants gave. This sequence joins TRBV30 and TRBJ2-7, with D perhaps TRBD2 (6 bases). Input material: PBMCs or T cells enriched from blood (not recorded which). This TCR was recovered from a woman younger than 30 in a cohort exposed to, infected with or recovered from COVID-19 (not recorded which). CDR3 nucleotides: TGTGCCTGGTCGGGAGTACCGTACGAGCAGTACTTC. Residues: CAWSGVPYEQYF.